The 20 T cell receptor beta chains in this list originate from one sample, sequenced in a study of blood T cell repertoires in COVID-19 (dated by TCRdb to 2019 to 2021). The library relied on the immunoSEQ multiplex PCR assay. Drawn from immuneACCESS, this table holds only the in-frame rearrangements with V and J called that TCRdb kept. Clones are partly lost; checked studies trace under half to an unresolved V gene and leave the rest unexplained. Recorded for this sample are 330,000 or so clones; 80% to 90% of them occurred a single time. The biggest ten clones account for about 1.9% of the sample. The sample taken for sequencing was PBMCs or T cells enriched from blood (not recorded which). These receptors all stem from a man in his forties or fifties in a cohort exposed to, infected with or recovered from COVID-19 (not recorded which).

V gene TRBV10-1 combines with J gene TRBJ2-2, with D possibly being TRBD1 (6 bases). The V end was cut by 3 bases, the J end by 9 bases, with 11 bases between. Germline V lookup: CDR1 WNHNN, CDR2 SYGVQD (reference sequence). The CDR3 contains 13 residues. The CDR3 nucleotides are TGCGCCAGCAGTGATGGGGGCTTCCGGGAGCTGTTTTTT. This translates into CASSDGGFRELFF.

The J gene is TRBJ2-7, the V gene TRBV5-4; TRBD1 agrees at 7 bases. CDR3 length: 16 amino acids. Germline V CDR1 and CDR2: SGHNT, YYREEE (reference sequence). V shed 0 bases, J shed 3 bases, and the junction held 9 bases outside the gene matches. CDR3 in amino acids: CASSLGTGRFIYEQYF. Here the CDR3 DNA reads TGTGCCAGCAGCTTGGGGACAGGAAGGTTCATCTACGAGCAGTACTTC. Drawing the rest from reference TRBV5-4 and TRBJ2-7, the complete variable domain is ETGVTQSPTHLIKTRGQQVTLRCSSQSGHNTVSWYQQALGQGPQFIFQYYREEENGRGNFPPRFSGLQFPNYSSELNVNALELDDSALYLCASSLGTGRFIYEQYFGPGTRLTVT.

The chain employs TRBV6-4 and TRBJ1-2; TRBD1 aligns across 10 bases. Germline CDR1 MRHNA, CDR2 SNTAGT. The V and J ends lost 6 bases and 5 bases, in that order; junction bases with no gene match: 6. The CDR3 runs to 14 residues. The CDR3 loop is CASRTGGAPYGYTF. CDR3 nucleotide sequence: TGTGCCAGCAGGACAGGGGGCGCCCCTTATGGCTACACCTTC.

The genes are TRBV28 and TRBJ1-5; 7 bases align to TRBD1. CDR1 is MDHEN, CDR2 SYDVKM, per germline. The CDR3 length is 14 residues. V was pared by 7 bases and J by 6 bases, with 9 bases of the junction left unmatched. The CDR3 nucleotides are TGTGCCAGCAAGCAGGGGGGAAATGGTCAGCCCCAGCATTTT. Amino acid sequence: CASKQGGNGQPQHF.

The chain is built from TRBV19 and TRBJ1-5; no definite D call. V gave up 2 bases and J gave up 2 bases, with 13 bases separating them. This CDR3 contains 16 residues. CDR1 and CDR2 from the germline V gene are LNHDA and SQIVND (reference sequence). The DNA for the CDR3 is TGTGCCAGTAGTATACGAAGGGAGTTCGGCAATCAGCCCCAGCATTTT. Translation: CASSIRREFGNQPQHF.

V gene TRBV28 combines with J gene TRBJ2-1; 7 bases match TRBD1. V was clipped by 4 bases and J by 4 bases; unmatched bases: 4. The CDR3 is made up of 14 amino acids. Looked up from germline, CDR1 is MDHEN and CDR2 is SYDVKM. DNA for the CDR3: TGTGCCAGCAGTTCAGGACAGGAATACAATGAGCAGTTCTTC. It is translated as CASSSGQEYNEQFF. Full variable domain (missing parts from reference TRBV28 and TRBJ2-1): DVKVTQSSRYLVKRTGEKVFLECVQDMDHENMFWYRQDPGLGLRLIYFSYDVKMKEKGDIPEGYSVSREKKERFSLILESASTNQTSMYLCASSSGQEYNEQFFGPGTRLTVL.

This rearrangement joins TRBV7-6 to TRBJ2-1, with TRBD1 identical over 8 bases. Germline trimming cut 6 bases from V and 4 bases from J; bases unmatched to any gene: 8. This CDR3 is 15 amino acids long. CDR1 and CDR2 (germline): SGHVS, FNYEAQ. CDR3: CASSLPGQAYNEQFF. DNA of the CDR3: TGTGCCAGCAGTCTCCCGGGACAGGCATACAATGAGCAGTTCTTC.

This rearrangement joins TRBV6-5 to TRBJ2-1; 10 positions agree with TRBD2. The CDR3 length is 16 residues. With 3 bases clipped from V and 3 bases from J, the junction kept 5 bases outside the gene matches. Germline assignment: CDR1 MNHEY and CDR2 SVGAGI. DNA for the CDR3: TGTGCCAGCAGTTATAGCGGGAGGATTGGCTACAATGAGCAGTTCTTC. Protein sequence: CASSYSGRIGYNEQFF.

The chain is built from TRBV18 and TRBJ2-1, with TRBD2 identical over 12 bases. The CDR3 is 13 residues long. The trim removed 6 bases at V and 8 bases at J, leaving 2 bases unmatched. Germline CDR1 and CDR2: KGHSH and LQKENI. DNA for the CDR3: TGTGCCAGCTCGACTAGCGGGAGTGATGAGCAGTTCTTC. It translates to CASSTSGSDEQFF.

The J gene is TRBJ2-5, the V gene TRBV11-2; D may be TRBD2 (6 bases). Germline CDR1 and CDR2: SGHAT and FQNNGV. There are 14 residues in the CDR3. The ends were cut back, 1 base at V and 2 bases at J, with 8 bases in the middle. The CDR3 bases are TGTGCCAGCAGCTTAGTGGGGGGTCAAGAGACCCAGTACTTC. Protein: CASSLVGGQETQYF.

Here the CDR3 DNA reads TGTGCCAGCAGCGCAGCCGGGACAGTGAGCACAGATACGCAGTATTTT. Translation: CASSAAGTVSTDTQYF. The V and J genes are TRBV11-3 and TRBJ2-3, with 7 bases that match TRBD1. Germline V CDR1 and CDR2: SGHNT, YENEEA. This CDR3 has 16 amino acids. The ends lost 5 bases at V and 0 bases at J; junction bases unmatched: 8.

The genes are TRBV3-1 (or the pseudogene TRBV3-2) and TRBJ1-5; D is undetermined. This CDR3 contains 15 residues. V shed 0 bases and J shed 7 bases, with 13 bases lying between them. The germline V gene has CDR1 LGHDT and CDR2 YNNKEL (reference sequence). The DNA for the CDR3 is TGTGCCAGCAGCCAAGATACCGGGATGCGGCAGCCCCAGCATTTT. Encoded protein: CASSQDTGMRQPQHF.

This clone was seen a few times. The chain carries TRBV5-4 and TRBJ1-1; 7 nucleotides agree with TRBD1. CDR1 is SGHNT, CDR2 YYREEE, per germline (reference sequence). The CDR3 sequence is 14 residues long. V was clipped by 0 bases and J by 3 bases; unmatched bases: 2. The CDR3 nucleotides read TGTGCCAGCAGCTTGGAAGGGGGCGACACTGAAGCTTTCTTT. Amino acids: CASSLEGGDTEAFF.

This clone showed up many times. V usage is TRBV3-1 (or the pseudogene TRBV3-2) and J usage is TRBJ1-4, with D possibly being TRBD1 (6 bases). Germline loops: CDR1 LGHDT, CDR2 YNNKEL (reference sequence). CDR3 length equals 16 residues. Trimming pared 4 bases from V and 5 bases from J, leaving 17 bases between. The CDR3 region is CASSRASGARNEKLFF. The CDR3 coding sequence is TGTGCCAGCAGCCGGGCGTCAGGGGCAAGAAATGAAAAACTGTTTTTT.

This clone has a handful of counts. CDR3 in amino acids: CAWRGDRGRRGYTF. The DNA for the CDR3 is TGTGCCTGGAGAGGGGACAGGGGAAGAAGAGGCTACACCTTC. The gene calls are TRBV30 and TRBJ1-2; the match to TRBD1 covers 10 bases. The trim removed 3 bases at V and 8 bases at J, leaving 9 bases unmatched. This CDR3 contains 14 residues. Germline V gene data show CDR1 as GTSNPN and CDR2 as SVGIG (reference sequence).

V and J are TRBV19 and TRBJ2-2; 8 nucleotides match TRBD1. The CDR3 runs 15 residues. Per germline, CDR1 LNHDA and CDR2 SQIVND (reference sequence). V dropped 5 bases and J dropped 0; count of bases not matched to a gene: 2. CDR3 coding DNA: TGTGCCAGTAGTCGCAGGGGGCCGAACACCGGGGAGCTGTTTTTT. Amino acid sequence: CASSRRGPNTGELFF.

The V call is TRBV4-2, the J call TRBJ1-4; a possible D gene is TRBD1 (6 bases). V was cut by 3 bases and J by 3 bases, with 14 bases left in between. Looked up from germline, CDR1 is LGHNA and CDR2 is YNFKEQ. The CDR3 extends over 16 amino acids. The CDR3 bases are TGTGCCAGCAGCCAGGACCCCACAGGGCCTAATGAAAAACTGTTTTTT. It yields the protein CASSQDPTGPNEKLFF.

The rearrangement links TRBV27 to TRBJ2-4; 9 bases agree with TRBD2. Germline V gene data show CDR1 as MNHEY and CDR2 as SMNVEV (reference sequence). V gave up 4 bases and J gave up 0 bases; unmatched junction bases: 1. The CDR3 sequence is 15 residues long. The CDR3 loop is CASSSSGTAKNIQYF. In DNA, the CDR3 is TGTGCCAGCAGTTCTAGCGGGACAGCCAAAAACATTCAGTACTTC.

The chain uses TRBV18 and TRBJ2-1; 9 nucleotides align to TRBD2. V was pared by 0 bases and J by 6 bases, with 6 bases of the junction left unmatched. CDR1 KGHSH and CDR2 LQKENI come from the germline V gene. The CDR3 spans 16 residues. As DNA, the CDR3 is TGTGCCAGCTCACCACCCGGCGGGAGGGCCGGCAATGAGCAGTTCTTC. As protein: CASSPPGGRAGNEQFF.

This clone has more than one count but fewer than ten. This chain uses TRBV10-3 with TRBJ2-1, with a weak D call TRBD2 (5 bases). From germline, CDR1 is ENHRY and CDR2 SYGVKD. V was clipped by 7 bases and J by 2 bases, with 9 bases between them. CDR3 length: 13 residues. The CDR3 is CAINGVTYNEQFF. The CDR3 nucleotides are TGTGCCATCAACGGGGTTACCTACAATGAGCAGTTCTTC.